This T cell receptor beta chain was documented in a study of cytomegalovirus exposure and HLA in healthy donors. Broader study findings: Most TCR sequences were rare, but some public TCRs occurred in many donors.

The PCR contained 60 Vbeta and 13 Jbeta primers. The table came from immunoSEQ multiplex PCR; TCRdb's copy has only in-frame clones and leaves some out. Of more than 85,000 clones listed, 65% to 80% are singletons. Unrecorded immune exposures were likely, despite nominal health at sampling. Points on this clone: Its antigen is unknown.

Sequencing input: PBMCs. This receptor was obtained from a man aged 25-45 years in good health and CMV-seropositive.

Written as DNA, the CDR3 is TGTGCCAGCAGCTTGACAGGGGGTCTCCAAGAGACCCAGTACTTC. It is translated as CASSLTGGLQETQYF. The V call is TRBV5-4, the J call TRBJ2-5; 8 nucleotides match TRBD1. CDR1 is SGHNT, CDR2 YYREEE, per germline (reference sequence). V shed 1 base and J 1 base; nucleotides not matched to a gene: 3. There are 15 residues in the CDR3.